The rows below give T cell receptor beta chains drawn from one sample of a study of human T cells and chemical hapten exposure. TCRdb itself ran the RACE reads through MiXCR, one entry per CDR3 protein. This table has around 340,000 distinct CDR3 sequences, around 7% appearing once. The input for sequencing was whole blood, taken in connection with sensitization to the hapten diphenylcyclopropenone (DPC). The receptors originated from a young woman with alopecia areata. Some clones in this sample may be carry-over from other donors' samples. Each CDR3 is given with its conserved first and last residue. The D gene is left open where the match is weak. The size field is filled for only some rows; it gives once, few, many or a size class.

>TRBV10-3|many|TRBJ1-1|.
TGTGCCATCGGGGTGGGAGAAATGAACACTGAAGCTTTCTTT
CAIGVGEMNTEAFF
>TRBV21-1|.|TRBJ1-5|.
TGTGCCAGCAGATCAAACCGGGACAGGGGGTCGAGCAATCAGCCCCAGCATTTT
CASRSNRDRGSSNQPQHF
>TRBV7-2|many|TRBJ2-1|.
TGTGCCAGCAGCTTAACCCTTTATGAGCAGTTCTTC
CASSLTLYEQFF
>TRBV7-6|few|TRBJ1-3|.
TGTGCCAGCAGCATATTAGGCGCAAGCTCTGGAAACACCATATATTTT
CASSILGASSGNTIYF
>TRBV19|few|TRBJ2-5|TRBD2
TGTGCCAGTAGTACGACCGGGACTAGCATTTGCGAGGAGACCCAGTACTTC
CASSTTGTSICEETQYF
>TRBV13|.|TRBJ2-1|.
TGTGCCAGCAGCCCTATAAGGGGTGAGCAGTTCTTC
CASSPIRGEQFF
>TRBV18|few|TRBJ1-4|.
TGTGCCAGCTCACCAGGCCGTCCCGGGGCTACTAATGAAAAACTGTTTTTT
CASSPGRPGATNEKLFF
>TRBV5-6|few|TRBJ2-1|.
TGTGCCAGCACCCAGGACTCCGACAATGAGCAGTTCTTC
CASTQDSDNEQFF
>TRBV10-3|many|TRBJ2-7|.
TGTGCCATCAGTGCCTCTCTCTCCTACGAGCAGTACTTC
CAISASLSYEQYF
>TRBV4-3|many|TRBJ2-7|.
TGCGCCAGCAGCCAAGACGTTTCTCAAAGCTACGAGCAGTACTTC
CASSQDVSQSYEQYF
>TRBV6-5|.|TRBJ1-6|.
TGTGCCAGCAGTTACTTTCGGAGCTTGAGCTCCTATAATTCACCCCTCCACTTT
CASSYFRSLSSYNSPLHF
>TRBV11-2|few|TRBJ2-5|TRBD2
TGTGCCAGCAGCAACGTCATTAGCGGGGTACAAGAGACCCAGTACTTC
CASSNVISGVQETQYF
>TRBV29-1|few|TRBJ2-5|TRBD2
TGCAGCGTTGAAAGCCCTACTAGCGGGGGGGCCTTTAGGGAGACCCAGTACTTC
CSVESPTSGGAFRETQYF
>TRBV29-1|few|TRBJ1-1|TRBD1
TGCAGCGTTCCCGCCGCAGGGGGCTGGACTGAAGCTTTCTTT
CSVPAAGGWTEAFF
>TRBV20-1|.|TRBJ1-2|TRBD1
TGCAGTGCTAGAGGAATTAAGTTGTGGGCAGGGGGCCAGGATGGCTACACCTTC
CSARGIKLWAGGQDGYTF
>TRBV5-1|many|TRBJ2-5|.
TGCGCCACTCGCACCGGGAGTGGCCAAGAGACCCAGTACTTC
CATRTGSGQETQYF
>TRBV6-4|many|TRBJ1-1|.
TGTGCCAGCACTCTTTGGATGAAGGACACTGAAGCTTTCTTT
CASTLWMKDTEAFF
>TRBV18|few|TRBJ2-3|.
TGTGCCAGCTCACCGGTGGAACAGGGTGACACGCAGTATTTT
CASSPVEQGDTQYF
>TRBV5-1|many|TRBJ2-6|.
TGCGCCAGCAGCCGTCAACCACAGACCAACGTCCTGACTTTC
CASSRQPQTNVLTF
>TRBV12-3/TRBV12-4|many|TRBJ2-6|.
TGTGCCAGCAGTCCCACAGGGTTCCTCTCTGGGGCCAACGTCCTGACTTTC
CASSPTGFLSGANVLTF
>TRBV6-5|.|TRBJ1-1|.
TGTGCCAGCAGTCGGGACATGGCTGAAGCTTTCTTT
CASSRDMAEAFF
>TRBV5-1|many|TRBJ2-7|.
TGCGCCAGCAGCTCCCAGACAGGAGACGACGAGCAGTACTTC
CASSSQTGDDEQYF
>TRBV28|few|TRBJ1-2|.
TGTGCCAGCAGTTGGACAAGCTATGGCTACACCTTC
CASSWTSYGYTF
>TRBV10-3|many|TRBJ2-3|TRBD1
TGTGCCACCTGCCCCGGGACAGGGGCCCCGACTAGAGACACAGATACGCAGTATTTT
CATCPGTGAPTRDTDTQYF
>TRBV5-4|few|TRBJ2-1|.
TGTGCCAGCAGCCAACATCCTCTTAACGGGTTCTTC
CASSQHPLNGFF
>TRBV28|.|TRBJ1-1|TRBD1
TGTGCCAGCAGTTCCAGGGGGTTTAGGATCACTGAAGCTTTCTTT
CASSSRGFRITEAFF
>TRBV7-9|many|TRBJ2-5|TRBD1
TGTGCCAGCAGCTCGAACAGGGGGCCCATCCAAGAGACCCAGTACTTC
CASSSNRGPIQETQYF
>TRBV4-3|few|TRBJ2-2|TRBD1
TGCGCCAGCAGCCAGACAGGGGGGGTCGGGGAGCTGTTTTTT
CASSQTGGVGELFF
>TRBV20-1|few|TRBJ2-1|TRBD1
TGCAGTGCTAGAGATAGTGGGGCAGGGGGTGGAGGTGAGCAGTTCTTC
CSARDSGAGGGGEQFF
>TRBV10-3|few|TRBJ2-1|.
TGTGCCATCAGTGAAGGCACACTCTCCTACAATGAGCAGTTCTTC
CAISEGTLSYNEQFF
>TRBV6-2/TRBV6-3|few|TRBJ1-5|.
TGTGCCAGCAGCTTCACCAGGGGAAGCAATCAGCCCCAGCATTTT
CASSFTRGSNQPQHF
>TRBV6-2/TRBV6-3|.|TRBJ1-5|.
TGTGCCAGCAGTTACCAGGGTAGGGGCAATCAGCCCCAGCATTTT
CASSYQGRGNQPQHF
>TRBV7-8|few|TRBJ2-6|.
TGTGCCAGCAGCTTACAACCGAACTCTGGGGCCAACGTCCTGACTTTC
CASSLQPNSGANVLTF
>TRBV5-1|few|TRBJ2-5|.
TGCGCCAGCAGCTTGGCCGTCGGGGTTCAAGAGACCCAGTACTTC
CASSLAVGVQETQYF
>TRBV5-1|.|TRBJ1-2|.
TGCGCCAGCAGCTTGGACCCCGCCGCCGGGAGAAACTATGGCTACACCTTC
CASSLDPAAGRNYGYTF